Listed below are T cell receptor beta chains from one sample, sequenced in a study of human T cells and chemical hapten exposure. TCRdb processed the RACE reads anew with MiXCR; each CDR3 protein has one entry. The sample lists around 380,000 distinct CDR3 sequences, more than 4.5% occurring once. Material: whole blood, obtained in connection with sensitization to the hapten diphenylcyclopropenone (DPC). The origin of the receptors is a woman aged 50 to 60 with alopecia areata. Some clones in this sample may be carry-over from other donors' samples. The CDR3 runs from the conserved cysteine through the conserved F or W. A D gene is named only where the DNA matches it firmly. Clone size is stated in some rows and not others, as once, few, many or a class when expanded.

length	D	V	J	size	DNA	CDR3
15	TRBD1	TRBV27	TRBJ1-5	many	TGTGCCAGCAGCCCACAGGGGGTCGACAATCAGCCCCAGCATTTT	CASSPQGVDNQPQHF
14	.	TRBV20-1	TRBJ2-7	few	TGCAGTGCTAGAGATCCGTGGGGGTCCTACGAGCAGTACTTC	CSARDPWGSYEQYF
16	.	TRBV29-1	TRBJ2-1	many	TGCAGCGTCAGGGGTCTAGCGGAAAGCTCCTACAATGAGCAGTTCTTC	CSVRGLAESSYNEQFF
16	TRBD1	TRBV10-3	TRBJ2-7	few	TGTGCCATCAGAGGGACAGGGGCACCAATCTCCTACGAGCAGTACTTC	CAIRGTGAPISYEQYF
15	.	TRBV27	TRBJ2-1	many	TGTGCCAGCAAATTAGGGGGTCTCAGTAGCAATGAGCAGTTCTTC	CASKLGGLSSNEQFF
15	.	TRBV21-1	TRBJ1-3	many	TGTGCCAGCAGACGAGAAGGGGACTCTGGAAACACCATATATTTT	CASRREGDSGNTIYF
13	.	TRBV20-1	TRBJ1-1	.	TGCAGTGCTAGAGATCTCGGGCGGACTGAAGCTTTCTTT	CSARDLGRTEAFF
14	.	TRBV7-9	TRBJ1-1	many	TGTGCCAGCAGCTTAGATTCCTCGAACACTGAAGCTTTCTTT	CASSLDSSNTEAFF
16	.	TRBV18	TRBJ1-1	many	TGTGCCAGCTCACTTCTCCCACAGGGACTGGACACTGAAGCTTTCTTT	CASSLLPQGLDTEAFF
15	TRBD2	TRBV28	TRBJ2-2	many	TGTGCCAGCAGTTTAATAGCGGGAAACACCGGGGAGCTGTTTTTT	CASSLIAGNTGELFF
12	.	TRBV28	TRBJ2-7	many	TGTGCCAGCAGCCCGGCATCCGCGGGGTGGTACTTC	CASSPASAGWYF
16	TRBD2	TRBV6-5	TRBJ2-5	many	TGTGCCAGCAGTTCCACTAGCGGGGTCGTGAAAGAGACCCAGTACTTC	CASSSTSGVVKETQYF
13	TRBD1	TRBV19	TRBJ1-2	many	TGTGCCAGTAGGACAGGGGGCGGCTATGGCTACACCTTC	CASRTGGGYGYTF
17	TRBD2	TRBV7-2	TRBJ2-1	.	TGTGCCAGCAGCTTAAGTGGGGACCTAGCGGGAGTTGGTGAGCAGTTCTTC	CASSLSGDLAGVGEQFF
15	TRBD2	TRBV12-3/TRBV12-4	TRBJ2-3	.	TGTGCCAGCGGTTCGGGACTAGGAATCACAGATACGCAGTATTTT	CASGSGLGITDTQYF
14	.	TRBV2	TRBJ1-4	many	TGTGCCAGCAGTGAAGCGCGAGGGAATGAAAAACTGTTTTTT	CASSEARGNEKLFF
14	TRBD2	TRBV29-1	TRBJ2-1	many	TGCAGCGTAGGGACTAGCGGGAGACGTAATGAGCAGTTCTTC	CSVGTSGRRNEQFF
17	TRBD2	TRBV29-1	TRBJ2-2	many	TGCAGCGTACAACTAGCGGGAGGTCCTCTGAACACCGGGGAGCTGTTTTTT	CSVQLAGGPLNTGELFF
15	.	TRBV6-2/TRBV6-3	TRBJ1-6	few	TGTGCCAGCAGTTCTCGACGGGCGGATAATTCACCCCTCCACTTT	CASSSRRADNSPLHF
17	.	TRBV7-3	TRBJ1-6	few	TGTGCCAGCAGCTTAATACGGGAAAGGACTTATAATTCACCCCTCCACTTT	CASSLIRERTYNSPLHF
15	.	TRBV5-1	TRBJ2-7	few	TGCGCCAGCAGCTTGGCCCAGGGGGGACCCTACGAGCAGTACTTC	CASSLAQGGPYEQYF
16	.	TRBV3-1	TRBJ1-1	.	TGTGCCAGCAGCCAGGGAGCGAACGGAATGAACACTGAAGCTTTCTTT	CASSQGANGMNTEAFF
15	.	TRBV3-1	TRBJ2-1	few	TGTGCCAGCAGCCAAGTAGCGGTCTCCTACAATGAGCAGTTCTTC	CASSQVAVSYNEQFF
15	.	TRBV5-4	TRBJ2-3	many	TGTGCCACCTCGGAGGGACTGGGGGGCGCAGATACGCAGTATTTT	CATSEGLGGADTQYF
14	.	TRBV7-3	TRBJ1-1	many	TGTGCCAGCAGCTTAACGTTCGGCAGGGACGAAGCTTTCTTT	CASSLTFGRDEAFF
14	.	TRBV13	TRBJ1-1	few	TGTGCCAGCAGACGGTGGGGGGTGAACACTGAAGCTTTCTTT	CASRRWGVNTEAFF
15	.	TRBV5-4	TRBJ2-6	.	TGTGCCAGCAGCCCGTCAGTTGAAGGGGCCAACGTCCTGACTTTC	CASSPSVEGANVLTF
13	.	TRBV28	TRBJ1-1	many	TGTGCCAGCAGTTCGGGACAAGGGCTAGGAGCTTTCTTT	CASSSGQGLGAFF
14	.	TRBV5-6	TRBJ1-2	.	TGTGCCAGCACCCAGGGGCCATCAGGCGGGGGCTACACCTTC	CASTQGPSGGGYTF
15	TRBD1	TRBV7-2	TRBJ2-7	few	TGTGCCAGCAGCTTAGGGGGCAGGGGGCCCTACGAGCAGTACTTC	CASSLGGRGPYEQYF
17	TRBD1	TRBV29-1	TRBJ2-1	.	TGCAGCGGCATTCCGGGACAGGGGAATATTTGGAGTAATGAGCAGTTCTTC	CSGIPGQGNIWSNEQFF
14	TRBD1	TRBV10-3	TRBJ2-7	few	TGTGCCATCAGTGGGACAGGACCTACCGACGAGCAGTACTTC	CAISGTGPTDEQYF
11	.	TRBV20-1	TRBJ2-7	.	TGCAGTGCTGGACAACCCTACGAGCAGTACTTC	CSAGQPYEQYF
12	.	TRBV11-2	TRBJ1-1	many	TGTGCCAGCAGCTTCACGGCGAGTGAAGCTTTCTTT	CASSFTASEAFF
15	.	TRBV7-8	TRBJ1-3	many	TGTGCCAGCAGCCCGCTGTCAGGGATGGGAAACACCATATATTTT	CASSPLSGMGNTIYF
14	.	TRBV30	TRBJ1-4	many	TGTGCCTGGAGTGTAGGTGCAACTAATGAAAAACTGTTTTTT	CAWSVGATNEKLFF
14	.	TRBV6-6	TRBJ2-6	many	TGTGCCAGCAGTGTAAGCTCTGGGGCCAACGTCCTGACTTTC	CASSVSSGANVLTF
14	TRBD2	TRBV13	TRBJ2-3	.	TGTGCCAGCAGGAGGTCTAGCGGGACAGATACGCAGTATTTT	CASRRSSGTDTQYF
14	.	TRBV28	TRBJ2-7	many	TGTGCCAGCAGCCTTACAACCCCGGGGGTGGGACAGTACTTC	CASSLTTPGVGQYF
13	.	TRBV12-3/TRBV12-4	TRBJ2-7	many	TGTGCCAGCAGTTTTACAGGGATCGACGAGCAGTACTTC	CASSFTGIDEQYF
15	.	TRBV11-2	TRBJ2-2	many	TGTGCCAGCAGCTCTAGCTCACCCAACACCGGGGAGCTGTTTTTT	CASSSSSPNTGELFF
14	TRBD2	TRBV6-5	TRBJ2-7	many	TGTGCCAGCAGTTTGGTAGCGGGAGCTGGCGAGCAGTACTTC	CASSLVAGAGEQYF
13	.	TRBV27	TRBJ1-1	many	TGTGCCAGCAGTTCCCTTAGATGGACTGAAGCTTTCTTT	CASSSLRWTEAFF
14	.	TRBV7-9	TRBJ1-6	many	TGTGCCAGCAGCACCGAGGGGGTCGGGGCACCCCTCCACTTT	CASSTEGVGAPLHF
12	.	TRBV6-6	TRBJ2-7	.	TGTGCCAGCAGTTCGAGAAGTTTTGAGCAGTACTTC	CASSSRSFEQYF
16	.	TRBV5-1	TRBJ2-6	few	TGCGCCAGCACCCACAGGAAGAGCTCTGGGGCCAACGTCCTGACTTTC	CASTHRKSSGANVLTF
18	TRBD1	TRBV7-2	TRBJ2-1	many	TGTGCCAGCAGCATTCGGCCCCTGACAGGGAGCTCCTACAATGAGCAGTTCTTC	CASSIRPLTGSSYNEQFF
14	.	TRBV4-3	TRBJ2-2	many	TGCGCCAGCAGCCAAGAGTACGGATCCGGGGAGCTGTTTTTT	CASSQEYGSGELFF
17	.	TRBV6-4	TRBJ2-1	many	TGTGCCAGCAGTGCCACTCCATTACGCAGCTCCTACAATGAGCAGTTCTTC	CASSATPLRSSYNEQFF
12	.	TRBV5-1	TRBJ2-5	many	TGCGCCAGCAGCTCCAGGCGGGAGACCCAGTACTTC	CASSSRRETQYF
16	TRBD1	TRBV7-9	TRBJ1-4	many	TGTGCCAGCAGCATCCCTCAGGGGGCTGCTAATGAAAAACTGTTTTTT	CASSIPQGAANEKLFF
15	.	TRBV7-8	TRBJ2-3	few	TGTGCCAGCAGCTCCTTACCGGGAGCTACAGATACGCAGTATTTT	CASSSLPGATDTQYF
12	.	TRBV6-2/TRBV6-3	TRBJ1-1	.	TGTGCCAGCAGTTATGACAGCACTGAAGCTTTCTTT	CASSYDSTEAFF
15	.	TRBV20-1	TRBJ2-3	.	TGCAGTGCTACTACAGGGATGGAAGGGTTAGATACGCAGTATTTT	CSATTGMEGLDTQYF
15	.	TRBV5-1	TRBJ2-1	.	TGCGCCAGCAGCCCTGGCGCGGGCCCGGGCAATGAGCAGTTCTTC	CASSPGAGPGNEQFF
13	.	TRBV27	TRBJ2-7	many	TGTGCCATTCGGCCCCTTGGGGCCTACGAGCAGTACTTC	CAIRPLGAYEQYF
14	TRBD2	TRBV7-2	TRBJ2-7	.	TGTGCCAGCAGCCCGGGACTAGTGATCTACGAGCAGTACTTC	CASSPGLVIYEQYF
14	.	TRBV3-1	TRBJ2-7	.	TGTGCCAGCAGCCAAGCCGGCGGCCTCAACGAGCAGTACTTC	CASSQAGGLNEQYF
13	.	TRBV6-5	TRBJ2-3	few	TGTGCCAGCAGTTACCTCCGCACAGATACGCAGTATTTT	CASSYLRTDTQYF